This T cell receptor (beta chain) came from a study of T cells after posttransplantation cyclophosphamide. The repertoire was sequenced with immunoSEQ multiplex PCR; TCRdb's copy has only in-frame clones and lacks some. The sample shows around 12,000 clones, no singletons; the ten largest hold 26%. This clone was counted ten times or more. Cyclophosphamide on days +3 and +4 followed busulfan-fludarabine conditioning and a marrow graft. The specimen was PBMCs, collected after allogeneic stem cell transplant with posttransplant cyclophosphamide. The clonotype was recovered from a female patient aged 35 to 55 who received an allogeneic stem cell transplant from a related donor, was CMV-positive, and had acute GVHD only. Some T cells may originate from the graft donor.

CDR3 nucleotide sequence: TGTGCCAGTACTGGACAAGAAGGCCCCGGGGAGCTGTTTTTT. It specifies CASTGQEGPGELFF. This rearrangement joins TRBV19 to TRBJ2-2, with D possibly TRBD1 on 5 matching bases. V shed 7 bases and J shed 6 bases, with 15 bases lying between them. From germline, CDR1 is LNHDA and CDR2 SQIVND (reference sequence). CDR3 size: 14 residues.